This passage covers 28 T cell receptor beta chains from one sample sequenced in a study of blood T cell repertoires in COVID-19. TCRdb's table, derived via immunoSEQ multiplex PCR, lists solely in-frame clones and lacks some. The repertoire holds 60,000 to 90,000 clones, with 84% as singletons. The sample was peripheral blood. These receptors came from a man aged 45-65 years with acute or convalescent COVID-19.

This clone was seen a few times. This chain links TRBV9 with TRBJ2-1; D not certain. CDR3 size: 13 residues. Germline V gives CDR1 SGDLS, CDR2 YYNGEE. Trimming stripped 4 bases from V and 0 bases from J, with 5 bases between. For the CDR3, the DNA is TGTGCCAGCAGCCAGGCCTCCTACAATGAGCAGTTCTTC. Encoded protein: CASSQASYNEQFF.

The rearrangement links TRBV27 to TRBJ2-7, with 12 bases that match TRBD1. This CDR3 comprises 16 residues. V was clipped by 1 base and J by 7 bases; unmatched bases: 8. CDR1 and CDR2 (germline): MNHEY, SMNVEV (reference sequence). Written as DNA, the CDR3 is TGTGCCAGCAGTTTATTAGGGGGACAGGGGGCGGATGAGCAGTACTTC. Protein product: CASSLLGGQGADEQYF.

The chain has TRBV4-2 and TRBJ2-5; 8 bases match TRBD2. Germline V CDR1 and CDR2: LGHNA, YNFKEQ. The trim removed 1 base at V and 2 bases at J, leaving 0 bases unmatched. The CDR3 totals 14 residues. DNA for the CDR3: TGTGCCAGCAGCCAAGCGGGGGGGCAAGAGACCCAGTACTTC. Translated: CASSQAGGQETQYF.

The rearrangement uses TRBV15 and TRBJ2-3, with 8 bases that match TRBD1. Germline V gives CDR1 LNHNV, CDR2 YYDKDF (reference sequence). The CDR3 covers 15 residues. Trimming at V came to 6 bases and at J to 2 bases, leaving 7 bases not matched to a gene. The CDR3 DNA reads TGTGCCACCAGAACCGGGACAGGCCCCACAGATACGCAGTATTTT. This translates into CATRTGTGPTDTQYF.

The rearrangement links TRBV5-6 to TRBJ1-1; 9 positions match TRBD1. Germline V gene lookup returns CDR1 SGHDT and CDR2 YYEEEE. The CDR3 length is 14 residues. V trimming: 0 bases; J trimming: 5 bases; junction bases outside the gene matches: 2. CDR3 in amino acids: CASSLGQGVTEAFF. The CDR3 nucleotides read TGTGCCAGCAGCTTGGGACAGGGGGTGACTGAAGCTTTCTTT.

J is TRBJ2-3 and V is TRBV9; possible D gene TRBD2, 5 bases. CDR3 size: 14 residues. Germline loops: CDR1 SGDLS, CDR2 YYNGEE. Trimming cost V 4 bases and J 0 bases, with 9 bases left between them. The CDR3 DNA follows: TGTGCCAGCAGCCTGAGGACTAGCACAGATACGCAGTATTTT. This codes for CASSLRTSTDTQYF.

V gene TRBV6-5 combines with J gene TRBJ1-5, with D hard to call. Germline values: CDR1 MNHEY, CDR2 SVGAGI. The CDR3 sequence is 15 residues long. V was cut by 4 bases and J by 1 base, with 11 bases left in between. CDR3: CASSLLRGSNQPQHF. CDR3 in DNA: TGTGCCAGCAGTTTACTGAGAGGGAGCAATCAGCCCCAGCATTTT.

This chain joins TRBV6-1 and TRBJ2-7; 8 bases are a match to TRBD1. The CDR3 spans 15 residues. V trimming: 1 base; J trimming: 4 bases; junction bases outside the gene matches: 6. CDR1 and CDR2 from the germline V gene are MNHNS and SASEGT. CDR3 region: CASSEGLYRGYEQYF. In DNA form, the CDR3 reads TGTGCCAGCAGTGAAGGGCTTTACAGGGGGTACGAGCAGTACTTC.

Only one count was recorded for this clone. This chain links TRBV7-8 with TRBJ2-7; 12 bases agree with TRBD2. V lost 1 base to trimming and J lost 3 bases; unmatched junction nucleotides: 10. The V gene's germline CDR1 is SGHVS and CDR2 FQNEAQ. This CDR3 region has 18 residues. DNA of the CDR3: TGTGCCAGCAGCTTAGGGACTAGCGGGACCACAAGGCACTACGAGCAGTACTTC. Amino acid sequence: CASSLGTSGTTRHYEQYF. The full variable domain, rest sourced from reference TRBV7-8 and TRBJ2-7, is GAGVSQSPRYKVAKRGQDVALRCDPISGHVSLFWYQQALGQGPEFLTYFQNEAQLDKSGLPSDRFFAERPEGSVSTLKIQRTQQEDSAVYLCASSLGTSGTTRHYEQYFGPGTRLTVT.

This clone was seen a single time. The chain has TRBV7-2 and TRBJ1-6; 8 bases align to TRBD1. Germline CDR1 is SGHTA and CDR2 is FQGNSA. The CDR3 has 15 residues. V lost 4 bases, J lost 6 bases, and 5 bases stayed unmatched. The CDR3 spells CASSSGQGVNSPLHF. Written as DNA, the CDR3 is TGTGCCAGCAGCTCCGGACAGGGAGTTAATTCACCCCTCCACTTT.

This chain connects TRBV7-2 to TRBJ2-1, with 7 positions matching TRBD2. CDR3 length equals 13 residues. Trimming took 5 bases from V and 12 from J; bases not matched to a gene: 10. CDR1 is SGHTA and CDR2 is FQGNSA in the germline V gene. CDR3 coding DNA: TGTGCCAGCAGCAACCCAAGCGGGGAGGTGCAGTTCTTC. Residues: CASSNPSGEVQFF.

The chain combines TRBV11-1 with TRBJ2-1, with D tentatively TRBD2 (5 bases). Trimming stripped 6 bases from V and 1 base from J, with 7 bases between. CDR1 is SGHAT and CDR2 is FQDESV in the germline V gene (reference sequence). There are 13 residues in the CDR3. The CDR3 sequence: CASREGSYNEQFF. The CDR3 nucleotides are TGTGCCAGCAGAGAGGGTTCCTACAATGAGCAGTTCTTC.

The rearrangement joins TRBV6-2 or TRBV6-3 to TRBJ1-5; 11 bases align to TRBD1. The CDR3 sequence is 15 residues long. Germline assignment: CDR1 MNHEY and CDR2 SVGEGT. V was pared by 6 bases and J by 6 bases, with 7 bases of the junction left unmatched. Here the CDR3 DNA reads TGTGCCAGCAGCACAGGACAGGGGGCTAGTCAGCCCCAGCATTTT. It is translated as CASSTGQGASQPQHF.

V and J are TRBV20-1 and TRBJ2-1; D may be TRBD2 (5 bases). CDR3 size: 11 residues. Trimming took 6 bases from V and 12 from J, leaving 15 bases between them. CDR1 and CDR2 (germline): DFQATT, SNEGSKA (reference sequence). The CDR3, as DNA: TGCAGTGCCCCCCTAGGGAGCGGGCAGTTCTTC. This codes for CSAPLGSGQFF.

This chain joins TRBV24-1 and TRBJ2-7, with 7 nucleotides matching TRBD2. Germline V gene sequence: CDR1 KGHDR, CDR2 SFDVKD. CDR3 length: 13 residues. The ends lost 7 bases at V and 0 bases at J; junction bases unmatched: 2. As DNA, the CDR3 is TGTGCCACCAGAGGCGGGAGCTCCTACGAGCAGTACTTC. This translates into CATRGGSSYEQYF.

The chain recombines TRBV7-2 with TRBJ1-2, with TRBD1 matching 8 bases. The CDR3 contains 13 residues. The germline V gene has CDR1 SGHTA and CDR2 FQGNSA. V was clipped by 6 bases and J by 6 bases; unmatched bases: 6. The CDR3 DNA sequence: TGTGCCAGCAGTCTCGACAGGGGACATGGCTACACCTTC. Translated: CASSLDRGHGYTF.

V gene TRBV7-2 combines with J gene TRBJ2-2; a possible D gene is TRBD1 (5 bases). CDR1 is SGHTA and CDR2 is FQGNSA in the germline V gene. The CDR3 is 16 residues long. The V end was cut by 3 bases, the J end by 0 bases, with 11 bases between. The CDR3 nucleotides are TGTGCCAGCAGCTTGGTGGGGCAGGCGAACACCGGGGAGCTGTTTTTT. This gives the protein CASSLVGQANTGELFF.

This chain joins TRBV4-3 and TRBJ2-3, with 8 positions matching TRBD2. With 4 bases clipped from V and 6 bases from J, the junction kept 3 bases outside the gene matches. Germline V gene lookup returns CDR1 LGHNA and CDR2 YSLEER. This CDR3 has 13 amino acids. The CDR3 nucleotides read TGCGCCAGCAGCCGCGGGACTAGTGATACGCAGTATTTT. This sequence encodes CASSRGTSDTQYF.

V is TRBV5-8 and J is TRBJ2-1, with TRBD1 identical over 10 bases. Trimming took 2 bases from V and 6 from J; bases not matched to a gene: 5. Germline V gene data show CDR1 as SGHTS and CDR2 as YDEGEE. The CDR3 totals 15 residues. CDR3 DNA: TGTGCCAGCAGCTTATCGGGACAGGGGCGCAATGAGCAGTTCTTC. Translating it yields CASSLSGQGRNEQFF.

The J gene is TRBJ2-1, the V gene TRBV2; TRBD2 matches at 12 bases. The V and J ends lost 2 bases and 9 bases, in that order; junction bases with no gene match: 5. This CDR3 spans 15 amino acids. Per the germline V gene, CDR1 is SNHLY and CDR2 is FYNNEI. This CDR3 is CASSEQLAGGPEQFF. As DNA, the CDR3 is TGTGCCAGCAGTGAACAACTAGCGGGGGGACCTGAGCAGTTCTTC.

This chain uses TRBV6-5 with TRBJ2-7, with 9 bases aligning to TRBD2. CDR1 and CDR2 (germline): MNHEY, SVGAGI. This CDR3 spans 13 amino acids. V shed 5 bases, J shed 5 bases, and the junction held 4 bases outside the gene matches. In DNA form, the CDR3 reads TGTGCCAGCAGTATTCAGCGGGGGGACGAGCAGTACTTC. This translates into CASSIQRGDEQYF.

The chain carries TRBV10-3 and TRBJ2-3; D remains unclear. This CDR3 contains 12 residues. Per the germline V gene, CDR1 is ENHRY and CDR2 is SYGVKD. V dropped 0 bases and J dropped 5 bases, with 3 bases sitting between them. In nucleotides, the CDR3 is TGTGCCATCAGTGAGTCACAAGATACGCAGTATTTT. Protein sequence: CAISESQDTQYF.

The V and J genes are TRBV19 and TRBJ1-5, with D perhaps TRBD1 (6 bases). CDR3 length: 12 residues. The V end lost 8 bases, the J end lost 6 bases, and 11 bases lay between the germline ends. CDR1 is LNHDA and CDR2 is SQIVND in the germline V gene (reference sequence). The CDR3 region is CASQADSQPQHF. The DNA for the CDR3 is TGTGCCAGTCAAGCGGACAGTCAGCCCCAGCATTTT.

The J gene is TRBJ2-7, the V gene TRBV12-3 or TRBV12-4, with D tentatively TRBD1 (6 bases). Trimming took off 5 bases at V and 12 bases at J, with 20 bases between the two ends. The CDR3 covers 13 residues. The CDR3 spells CASSKQGVPETYF. The CDR3 DNA is TGTGCCAGCAGTAAACAGGGTGTTCCTGAAACGTACTTC.

This chain uses TRBV9 with TRBJ2-1; 10 positions match TRBD2. CDR3 length: 16 residues. The germline V gene has CDR1 SGDLS and CDR2 YYNGEE. V gave up 3 bases and J gave up 0 bases; unmatched junction bases: 3. The CDR3 DNA sequence: TGTGCCAGCAGCGCGGGGACTAGCGTCTCCTACAATGAGCAGTTCTTC. The encoded protein is CASSAGTSVSYNEQFF. Full variable domain (rest looked up from reference TRBV9 and TRBJ2-1): DSGVTQTPKHLITATGQRVTLRCSPRSGDLSVYWYQQSLDQGLQFLIQYYNGEERAKGNILERFSAQQFPDLHSELNLSSLELGDSALYFCASSAGTSVSYNEQFFGPGTRLTVL.

The rearrangement joins TRBV6-5 to TRBJ2-1; 7 positions match TRBD1. This CDR3 has 15 residues. Germline CDR1 is MNHEY and CDR2 is SVGAGI. J lost 6 bases, V lost 6 bases, and 11 bases had no gene match. The CDR3 loop is CASSQARDRGNEQFF. The CDR3 DNA reads as TGTGCCAGCAGCCAGGCCCGGGACAGAGGCAATGAGCAGTTCTTC.

The J gene is TRBJ2-7, the V gene TRBV21-1; the table gives TRBD2 as D, unverified against the DNA. TRBV21-1 is marked as a pseudogene. There are 14 residues in the CDR3. The CDR3 bases are TGTGCCAGCAGCATTAGCGGGGGGGCCTGCGAGCAGTACTTC. It translates to CASSISGGACEQYF.

The V gene is TRBV6-2 or TRBV6-3, the J gene TRBJ2-5; D possibly corresponds to TRBD1 (5 bases). V was clipped by 0 bases and J by 4 bases, with 9 bases between them. The germline CDR1 and CDR2 sequences are MNHEY and SVGEGT. This CDR3 contains 14 residues. This chain's CDR3 is CASSYSGRAETQYF. CDR3 DNA sequence: TGTGCCAGCAGTTACTCCGGCAGGGCAGAGACCCAGTACTTC.